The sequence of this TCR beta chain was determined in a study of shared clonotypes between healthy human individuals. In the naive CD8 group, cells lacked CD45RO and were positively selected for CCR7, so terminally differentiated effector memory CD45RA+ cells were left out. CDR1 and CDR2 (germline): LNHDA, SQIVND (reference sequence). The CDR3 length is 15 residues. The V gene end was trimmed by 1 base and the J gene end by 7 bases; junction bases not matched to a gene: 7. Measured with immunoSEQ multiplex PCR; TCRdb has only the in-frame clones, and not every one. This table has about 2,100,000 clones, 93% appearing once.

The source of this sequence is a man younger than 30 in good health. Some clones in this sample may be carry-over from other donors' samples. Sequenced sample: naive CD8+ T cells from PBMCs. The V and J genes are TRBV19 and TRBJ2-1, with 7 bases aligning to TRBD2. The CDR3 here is CASSIGAGARNEQFF. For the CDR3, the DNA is TGTGCCAGTAGTATAGGGGCGGGAGCGCGGAATGAGCAGTTCTTC.